One and the same sample provided the 15 T cell receptor beta chains below, sequenced in a study of CD8+CD57+ T cells in acquired aplastic anemia. Genomic DNA, serving as template, underwent TCR beta VDJ and CDR3 profiling. A single record per CDR3 protein comes from TCRdb applying MiXCR to the reads. This table has 300,000 or so distinct CDR3 sequences, 56% appearing once. The authors sequenced patients whose flow cytometry had shown CD8+CD57+ cell expansion. Sequencing input: sorted CD4+, CD8+, or CD8+CD57+ T cells (not recorded which) from PBMCs. The receptors derive from a human donor with aplastic anemia.

Concerning this clonotype itself: Compared with germline, one end of the junction differs, possibly owing to a read error. The V call is TRBV10-3, the J call TRBJ2-1, with 9 nucleotides matching TRBD1. The CDR3 totals 14 residues. The germline V gene encodes CDR1 ENHRY and CDR2 SYGVKD. The CDR3 region has the DNA TGTGCCATCAGGAGACAGGGGGAATATAATGAGCATTTCTTC. Protein product: CAIRRQGEYNEHFF.

The genes are TRBV24-1 and TRBJ2-3; D unresolved. The CDR3 spans 11 residues. Per the germline V gene, CDR1 is KGHDR and CDR2 is SFDVKD. V shed 7 bases and J shed 6 bases, with 7 bases lying between them. This CDR3 reads CATRQVDTQYF. The CDR3 nucleotides read TGTGCCACCAGGCAGGTGGATACGCAGTATTTT.

The sample holds many counts of this clonotype. The chain couples TRBV12-3 or TRBV12-4 to TRBJ1-1; 7 nucleotides match TRBD1. The CDR3 is made up of 14 amino acids. With V trimmed by 8 bases and J by 1 base, 7 bases remained unmatched. CDR3 DNA: TGTGCCAGCGGGCCAGGGGGTTCGAACACTGAAGCTTTCTTT. Translating it yields CASGPGGSNTEAFF.

CDR3 nucleotide sequence: TGTGCCATCCGGGAATACGATTCCTACGAGCAGTACTTC. Protein product: CAIREYDSYEQYF. The chain is built from TRBV10-3 and TRBJ2-7; weak D call: TRBD2 (5 bases). Germline CDR1 is ENHRY and CDR2 is SYGVKD. The CDR3 is 13 amino acids. V was shortened by 8 bases and J by 1 base, with 12 bases between the two germline ends.

V is TRBV19 and J is TRBJ1-6; D gene unclear. This CDR3 spans 18 amino acids. Germline CDR1 LNHDA, CDR2 SQIVND (reference sequence). Trimming shortened V by 2 bases and J by 0 bases, and 14 bases separated the two germline ends. CDR3 in DNA: TGTGCCAGTAGTATAAGTCGAGCGGGGAGCTCCTATAATTCACCCCTCCACTTT. Protein product: CASSISRAGSSYNSPLHF.

This clonotype showed up many times. The rearrangement links TRBV2 to TRBJ1-2; 11 nucleotides match TRBD1. From germline, CDR1 is SNHLY and CDR2 FYNNEI. The CDR3 runs 14 residues. Trimming at V came to 6 bases and at J to 8 bases, leaving 8 bases not matched to a gene. The chain's CDR3 is CASRRGQGARGYTF. CDR3 nucleotide sequence: TGTGCCAGCAGGAGAGGACAGGGGGCGCGAGGCTACACCTTC.

This clonotype has at least ten counts. The chain is built from TRBV2 and TRBJ1-1; no firm D call. CDR3 length: 13 amino acids. V lost 9 bases to trimming and J lost 1 base, with 12 bases between them. Germline V gives CDR1 SNHLY, CDR2 FYNNEI. The CDR3 DNA sequence: TGTGCCAGTGAAAGGGAAGCGAACACTGAAGCTTTCTTT. Translation gives CASEREANTEAFF.

The chain carries TRBV5-1 and TRBJ2-7; 12 nucleotides match TRBD2. The junction had 4 bases not matched to a gene; V was cut back by 4 bases and J by 2 bases. This CDR3 contains 15 residues. Germline values: CDR1 SGHRS, CDR2 YFSETQ. The CDR3 bases are TGCGCCAGCAGCGAAAGGACTAGCGGGGCCTACGAGCAGTACTTC. Translated, it gives CASSERTSGAYEQYF.

A word on this clonotype: Without the conserved terminal phenylalanine or tryptophan, this CDR3 likely stems from a read error. The CDR3 loop is CVSSLVTEAFL. DNA of the CDR3: TGTGTCAGCAGCTTGGTCACTGAAGCTTTCCTT. This chain uses TRBV5-6 with TRBJ1-1, with D unresolved. Germline CDR1 and CDR2: SGHDT and YYEEEE. CDR3 length: 11 residues.

The rearrangement uses TRBV2 and TRBJ1-6, with 7 bases identical to TRBD1. V shed 8 bases, J shed 8 bases, and the junction held 9 bases outside the gene matches. CDR3 length: 14 residues. In germline, CDR1 is SNHLY, CDR2 FYNNEI. The CDR3: CASSNRGGDSPLHF. For the CDR3, the DNA is TGTGCCAGCTCCAACAGGGGAGGTGATTCACCCCTCCACTTT.

There are a few counts of this clonotype. The chain employs TRBV10-3 and TRBJ2-5, with 11 positions matching TRBD2. This CDR3 comprises 14 residues. Trimming at V came to 4 bases and at J to 4 bases, leaving 2 bases not matched to a gene. Germline CDR1 and CDR2: ENHRY and SYGVKD. CDR3 coding DNA: TGTGCCATCAGTGGTAGCGGGGGGGCAGAGACCCAGTACTTC. Translated: CAISGSGGAETQYF.

J is TRBJ2-7 and V is TRBV2; 7 positions match TRBD2. CDR1 is SNHLY, CDR2 FYNNEI, per germline. Unmatched junction bases numbered 11, after V lost 8 bases and J lost 4 bases. The CDR3 covers 14 residues. CDR3 in DNA: TGTGCCAGCGGCAAAGGGTTGGGGGGGTACGAGCAGTACTTC. Its protein product is CASGKGLGGYEQYF. Drawing the rest from reference TRBV2 and TRBJ2-7, the complete variable domain is EPEVTQTPSHQVTQMGQEVILRCVPISNHLYFYWYRQILGQKVEFLVSFYNNEISEKSEIFDDQFSVERPDGSNFTLKIRSTKLEDSAMYFCASGKGLGGYEQYFGPGTRLTVT.

A few counts support this clonotype. The chain carries TRBV7-9 and TRBJ2-3, with TRBD2 matching over 7 bases. The trim removed 1 base at V and 1 base at J, leaving 2 bases unmatched. The CDR3 consists of 15 residues. Germline V gives CDR1 SEHNR, CDR2 FQNEAQ (reference sequence). The CDR3: CASSLGTSGTDTQYF. The CDR3 DNA reads TGTGCCAGCAGCTTAGGCACTAGCGGCACAGATACGCAGTATTTT. Together with reference TRBV7-9 and TRBJ2-3, the CDR3 gives the full variable domain: DTGVSQNPRHKITKRGQNVTFRCDPISEHNRLYWYRQTLGQGPEFLTYFQNEAQLEKSRLLSDRFSAERPKGSFSTLEIQRTEQGDSAMYLCASSLGTSGTDTQYFGPGTRLTVL.

The chain is built from TRBV7-3 and TRBJ2-7; TRBD2 matches 9 bases. Germline V gives CDR1 SGHTA, CDR2 FQGTGA. This CDR3 region has 18 residues. Trimming at V came to 5 bases and at J to 6 bases, leaving 20 bases not matched to a gene. The CDR3 nucleotides are TGTGCCAGCAGCCAGCACCCGACTAGCGGCTCACCTTATGGCGAGCAGTACTTC. Translated: CASSQHPTSGSPYGEQYF. Variable domain in full (rest from reference TRBV7-3 and TRBJ2-7): GAGVSQTPSNKVTEKGKYVELRCDPISGHTALYWYRQSLGQGPEFLIYFQGTGAADDSGLPNDRFFAVRPEGSVSTLKIQRTERGDSAVYLCASSQHPTSGSPYGEQYFGPGTRLTVT.

The chain is built from TRBV20-1 and TRBJ2-7; no reliable D call. Germline CDR1 DFQATT, CDR2 SNEGSKA (reference sequence). V gave up 3 bases and J gave up 7 bases, with 10 bases separating them. The CDR3 extends over 11 amino acids. The CDR3 is CSASPFREQYF. The CDR3 DNA reads TGCAGTGCTAGTCCCTTTAGAGAGCAGTACTTC.